One and the same sample provided the 19 T cell receptor beta chains below, sequenced in a study of T cells after yellow fever vaccination. Each CDR3 protein is one row after TCRdb ran MiXCR on the 5' RACE reads. The table records about 360,000 distinct CDR3 sequences, more than 5.5% of them present only once. This sample comprised PBMCs, obtained 5 days after the yellow fever booster vaccination. Receptor source: a man aged 25 to 45 who received the YFV17D yellow fever vaccine.

This clonotype was counted many times. This sequence joins TRBV20-1 and TRBJ1-5; no firm D call. The germline V gene has CDR1 DFQATT and CDR2 SNEGSKA (reference sequence). The CDR3 has 12 residues. Trimming took off 3 bases at V and 5 bases at J, with 8 bases between the two ends. CDR3 in amino acids: CSASRDDQPQHF. CDR3 DNA: TGCAGTGCTAGTAGGGATGATCAGCCCCAGCATTTT.

At least ten counts were recorded for this clonotype. The chain joins TRBV5-1 to TRBJ2-7, with TRBD2 matching 13 bases. Germline V gene lookup returns CDR1 SGHRS and CDR2 YFSETQ. The CDR3 extends over 17 amino acids. Trimming took 0 bases from V and 4 from J; bases not matched to a gene: 7. The CDR3 DNA is TGCGCCAGCAGCTTGGAGCCCCGGACTAGCGGGAGTTACGAGCAGTACTTC. Its translation: CASSLEPRTSGSYEQYF.

In DNA, the CDR3 is TGCGCCAGCACCTCATACCCGGGACGCACAGATACGCAGTATTTT. Translation gives CASTSYPGRTDTQYF. This chain joins TRBV5-1 and TRBJ2-3, with D perhaps being TRBD1 or TRBD2 (5 bases each). Germline V gene data show CDR1 as SGHRS and CDR2 as YFSETQ. The V and J ends lost 6 bases and 1 base respectively, with 15 bases between them. The CDR3 consists of 15 residues.

In this sample, this clonotype turned up a few times. This chain links TRBV30 with TRBJ2-1; 11 bases agree with TRBD2. V shed 8 bases and J 5 bases; nucleotides not matched to a gene: 11. CDR1 GTSNPN and CDR2 SVGIG come from the germline V gene (reference sequence). The CDR3 totals 15 residues. The CDR3 DNA follows: TGTGCCCCCTTACTAGCGGGAGATGACGACAATGAGCAGTTCTTC. Amino acids: CAPLLAGDDDNEQFF.

This clonotype showed up many times. The chain recombines TRBV27 with TRBJ2-1; 7 nucleotides line up with TRBD2. The CDR3 consists of 15 residues. CDR1 is MNHEY, CDR2 SMNVEV, per germline (reference sequence). The junction had 8 bases not matched to a gene; V was cut back by 3 bases and J by 6 bases. The CDR3 protein is CASSLAGVLGNEQFF. CDR3 bases: TGTGCCAGCAGTTTGGCGGGGGTATTGGGCAATGAGCAGTTCTTC.

Ten or more counts support this clonotype. The chain recombines TRBV15 with TRBJ2-6; D possibly corresponds to TRBD2 (6 bases). The ends were cut back, 0 bases at V and 1 base at J, with 7 bases in the middle. Germline V gene lookup returns CDR1 LNHNV and CDR2 YYDKDF (reference sequence). This CDR3 region has 16 residues. CDR3 sequence reads: CATSREGGSGANVLTF. CDR3 nucleotide sequence: TGTGCCACCAGCAGAGAAGGAGGGTCTGGGGCCAACGTCCTGACTTTC. Looking up the rest from reference TRBV15 and TRBJ2-6 gives the full variable domain: DAMVIQNPRYQVTQFGKPVTLSCSQTLNHNVMYWYQQKSSQAPKLLFHYYDKDFNNEADTPDNFQSRRPNTSFCFLDIRSPGLGDTAMYLCATSREGGSGANVLTFGAGSRLTVL.

The genes are TRBV20-1 and TRBJ2-3; D is possibly TRBD2 (6 bases). V was cut by 8 bases and J by 4 bases, with 13 bases left in between. This CDR3 is built from 12 residues. The germline CDR1 and CDR2 sequences are DFQATT and SNEGSKA (reference sequence). The CDR3 DNA sequence: TGCAGTCCAGGGACTGACGCAGATACGCAGTATTTT. Translation: CSPGTDADTQYF.

V is TRBV4-3 and J is TRBJ2-2, with 7 bases that match TRBD1. Germline V gene lookup returns CDR1 LGHNA and CDR2 YSLEER. The length of the CDR3 is 15 residues. After removal of 1 base from V and 5 bases from J, the junction contained 4 bases not matched to a gene. The CDR3 DNA follows: TGCGCCAGCAGCCAAGTGACAGGGAGAACCGGGGAGCTGTTTTTT. Protein sequence: CASSQVTGRTGELFF.

This chain connects TRBV12-3 or TRBV12-4 to TRBJ1-4; unclear D gene. CDR3 length: 13 amino acids. V was clipped by 2 bases and J by 8 bases, with 9 bases between them. The CDR3 here is CASSLLAGEKLFF. Written as DNA, the CDR3 is TGTGCCAGCAGTTTATTGGCGGGGGAAAAACTGTTTTTT.

At least ten counts were recorded for this clonotype. V gene TRBV7-3 combines with J gene TRBJ2-7; D gene uncertain. Germline V gives CDR1 SGHTA, CDR2 FQGTGA. The V and J ends lost 0 bases and 5 bases respectively, with 8 bases between them. The CDR3 consists of 13 residues. The CDR3 sequence: CASSLTPSNEQYF. The CDR3 DNA reads as TGTGCCAGCAGCTTAACTCCCTCGAACGAGCAGTACTTC. Combining the CDR3 with reference TRBV7-3 and TRBJ2-7 gives the whole variable domain GAGVSQTPSNKVTEKGKYVELRCDPISGHTALYWYRQSLGQGPEFLIYFQGTGAADDSGLPNDRFFAVRPEGSVSTLKIQRTERGDSAVYLCASSLTPSNEQYFGPGTRLTVT.

This clonotype was picked up many times. This sequence joins TRBV9 and TRBJ2-1, with 9 nucleotides matching TRBD2. The V segment lost 2 bases and the J segment 8 bases; nucleotides outside the gene matches: 8. Germline V CDR1 and CDR2: SGDLS, YYNGEE. The CDR3 is made up of 15 amino acids. The CDR3 is CASSVISGRRDEQFF. DNA of the CDR3: TGTGCCAGCAGCGTGATTAGCGGGAGACGAGATGAGCAGTTCTTC.

The genes are TRBV7-2 and TRBJ2-1, with D possibly matching TRBD2 (6 bases). Germline CDR1 reads SGHTA; CDR2 reads FQGNSA. The CDR3 spans 13 residues. Trimming removed 2 bases from V and 8 bases from J, with 10 bases in between. Written as DNA, the CDR3 is TGTGCCAGCAGCTTACCCCCTAGCGATGAGCAGTTCTTC. Its protein product is CASSLPPSDEQFF.

In its sample, this clonotype was seen a few times. The chain carries TRBV4-3 and TRBJ2-7; TRBD2 matches 10 bases. V shed 1 base, J shed 5 bases, and the junction held 5 bases outside the gene matches. Germline-derived CDR1 and CDR2 are LGHNA and YSLEER. The CDR3 length is 15 residues. The CDR3 coding sequence is TGCGCCAGCAGCCAAGGACTAGCGGGCCATCACGAGCAGTACTTC. Protein sequence: CASSQGLAGHHEQYF.

This clonotype was detected a few times. This chain uses TRBV5-5 with TRBJ2-7; either TRBD1 or TRBD2 may supply D (5 bases each). Germline-derived CDR1 and CDR2 are SGHKS and YYEKEE (reference sequence). The CDR3 loop spans 16 amino acids. V gave up 0 bases and J gave up 0 bases, with 13 bases separating them. The CDR3 DNA reads as TGTGCCAGCAGCTTGGGAGGGGTGGTGAGCTCCTACGAGCAGTACTTC. Translating it yields CASSLGGVVSSYEQYF.

The chain uses TRBV12-3 or TRBV12-4 and TRBJ2-7; D gene unclear. This CDR3 has 15 residues. The V gene lost 1 base and the J gene lost 3 bases, with 13 bases spanning the gap. CDR3 nucleotides: TGTGCCAGCAGTTTAGAAGCAGGCCGGTTCTACGAGCAGTACTTC. It specifies CASSLEAGRFYEQYF.

At least ten counts were recorded for this clonotype. The chain combines TRBV14 with TRBJ2-7; 7 nucleotides match TRBD1. The CDR3 runs 16 residues. V lost 0 bases, J lost 3 bases, and 8 bases stayed unmatched. CDR1 and CDR2 from the germline V gene are SGHDN and FVKESK. CDR3 nucleotides: TGTGCCAGCAGCCAAGAGGTCGGACAGGTTTACTACGAGCAGTACTTC. Translation: CASSQEVGQVYYEQYF.

V and J are TRBV29-1 and TRBJ2-7; TRBD2 aligns across 7 bases. V shed 7 bases, J shed 2 bases, and the junction held 5 bases outside the gene matches. The CDR3 spans 12 residues. Germline-derived CDR1 and CDR2 are SQVTM and ANQGSEA. CDR3 loop: CSATSDTYEQYF. In DNA form, the CDR3 reads TGCAGCGCAACTAGCGATACCTACGAGCAGTACTTC.

This clonotype has more than one count but fewer than ten. The chain employs TRBV3-1 and TRBJ2-7, with 8 bases aligning to TRBD1. The CDR3 contains 14 residues. The germline gives CDR1 LGHDT, CDR2 YNNKEL (reference sequence). Trimming removed 3 bases from V and 3 bases from J; junction bases left unmatched: 4. For the CDR3, the DNA is TGTGCCAGCAGCCATTTGGGACAGGACTACGAGCAGTACTTC. Translation: CASSHLGQDYEQYF.

This clonotype has only a few counts. This sequence joins TRBV6-1 and TRBJ1-5; D might be TRBD1 (5 bases). The germline V gene encodes CDR1 MNHNS and CDR2 SASEGT. V was shortened by 7 bases and J by 0 bases, with 13 bases between the two germline ends. This CDR3 is built from 15 residues. CDR3 DNA: TGTGCCAGCACCGAGCCCGGGGGTAGCAATCAGCCCCAGCATTTT. Protein product: CASTEPGGSNQPQHF.